The rows below give T cell receptor beta chains drawn from one sample of a study of cytomegalovirus exposure and HLA in healthy donors. Using immunoSEQ multiplex PCR, the repertoire was profiled, and TCRdb retains in-frame clones only, with some absent. The sample holds 150,000 to 200,000 clones, around 80% seen once. The source material was PBMCs. These receptors all come from a woman aged 25 to 45 in good health and CMV-seronegative. CDR3s include the opening cysteine and the closing phenylalanine or tryptophan. The D gene is left open where the match is weak. The size field is filled for only some rows; it gives once, few, many or a size class.

>TRBV9|.|TRBJ1-2|.
TGTGCCAGCAGCGTAGTTCCAGGGGCCCTCGTTTATGGCTACACCTTC
CASSVVPGALVYGYTF
>TRBV2|TRBD1|TRBJ1-1|few
TGTGCCAGCAGCGAATATGACAGGGGGGCTGAAGCTTTCTTT
CASSEYDRGAEAFF
>TRBV11-3|.|TRBJ2-3|.
TGTGCCAGCAGCTTAGCCGCGGGGACAGATACGCAGTATTTT
CASSLAAGTDTQYF
>TRBV29-1|.|TRBJ1-2|.
TGCAGCGTTGAAGCAGGGAACTATGGCTACACCTTC
CSVEAGNYGYTF
>TRBV19|TRBD1|TRBJ1-4|.
TGTGCCAGCGGGCAGGACAGGGTTAGTAGGGAAAAACTGTTTTTT
CASGQDRVSREKLFF
>TRBV7-2|.|TRBJ1-2|.
TGTGCCAGCAGCTTAGATCCCAGGGGCTATGGCTACACCTTC
CASSLDPRGYGYTF
>TRBV9|.|TRBJ2-2|.
TGTGCCAGCAGCGCCGGACAGACCGGGGAGCTGTTTTTT
CASSAGQTGELFF
>TRBV6-6|.|TRBJ2-5|.
TGTGCCAGCAGTCGAGCCGGGATCCAAGAGACCCAGTACTTC
CASSRAGIQETQYF
>TRBV29-1|TRBD2|TRBJ2-7|.
TGCAGCGTTGGGGCGGCCGGGGGGGCTAAGCCCGTCTACGAGCAGTACTTC
CSVGAAGGAKPVYEQYF
>TRBV6-5|TRBD1|TRBJ1-1|.
TGTGCCAGCAGTTATACGTTGACAGGGAGCACTGAAGCTTTCTTT
CASSYTLTGSTEAFF
>TRBV5-1|TRBD1|TRBJ1-1|few
TGCGCCAGCAGCTGGTCGGGACAGATGAACACTGAAGCTTTCTTT
CASSWSGQMNTEAFF
>TRBV2|.|TRBJ1-3|.
TGTGCCAGCCGGAGGACAGCCTCTGGAAACACCATATATTTT
CASRRTASGNTIYF
>TRBV10-3|.|TRBJ2-3|.
TGTGCCCTCGGCGGACGGGACACGAATACGCAGTATTTT
CALGGRDTNTQYF
>TRBV11-1|.|TRBJ1-5|.
TGTGCCAGCAGCTCGGACAGTCCCGATCAGCCCCAGCATTTT
CASSSDSPDQPQHF
>TRBV7-3|TRBD2|TRBJ2-3|.
TGTGCCAGCAGCCTCCGGCCTAGCGGGGGGCCAGATACGCAGTATTTT
CASSLRPSGGPDTQYF
>TRBV5-4|TRBD1|TRBJ1-1|few
TGTGCCAGCAGCCCGCCCACAGGGGCGAACACTGAAGCTTTCTTT
CASSPPTGANTEAFF
>TRBV27|TRBD1|TRBJ1-5|.
TGTGCCAGCAGTCCGGGACAGGGTAGCAATCAGCCCCAGCATTTT
CASSPGQGSNQPQHF
>TRBV27|.|TRBJ1-2|.
TGTGCCAGCAGTTTTAGGGGGGGTGATGGCTACACCTTC
CASSFRGGDGYTF
>TRBV4-2|TRBD2|TRBJ2-3|.
TGTGCCAGCAGCCACGGGACTAGCGGGGGCTGGAAGGTAGCCGATACGCAGTATTTT
CASSHGTSGGWKVADTQYF
>TRBV27|.|TRBJ1-2|.
TGTGCCAGCAGTGCGAGAAATAACTATGGCTACACCTTC
CASSARNNYGYTF
>TRBV6-5|.|TRBJ2-1|few
TGTGCCAGCAGTTACTCGAACAGGGACAATGAGCAGTTCTTC
CASSYSNRDNEQFF
>TRBV4-3|.|TRBJ1-5|.
TGCGCCAGCAGCCAGGACCCTCCGGCAGGGATAGGCAATCAGCCCCAGCATTTT
CASSQDPPAGIGNQPQHF
>TRBV7-6|TRBD1|TRBJ2-5|.
TGTGCCAGCAGCTTACAGGGACAGGCACTGTGGGAGACCCAGTACTTC
CASSLQGQALWETQYF
>TRBV5-1|.|TRBJ2-7|.
TGCGCCAGCAGCTTGGACCTACGATCCTACGAGCAGTACTTC
CASSLDLRSYEQYF
>TRBV28|TRBD1|TRBJ1-4|.
TGTGCCAGCAGTTTATCCGGCCAGGGGGATGAAAAACTGTTTTTT
CASSLSGQGDEKLFF
>TRBV9|.|TRBJ1-2|.
TGTGCCAGCAGCTTTGATCCAGGGTTAAGAAACTATGGCTACACCTTC
CASSFDPGLRNYGYTF
>TRBV9|.|TRBJ1-3|.
TGTGCCAGCAGCTCACAGGGACATCGCTCTGGAAACACCATATATTTT
CASSSQGHRSGNTIYF